A selection of T cell receptor beta chains follows, all from one sample in a study of control samples from healthy donors and cancer patients. Sequencing used immunoSEQ multiplex PCR; TCRdb keeps in-frame clones, though not all of them. The table records 90,000 to 120,000 clones, 82% of them present only once. Source material: blood. The receptors here all came from a man between 18 and 29 years old in good health. Each CDR3 is given with its conserved first and last residue. Each record gives: CDR3 length, V gene, J gene, D gene, clone size, CDR3 DNA, CDR3 protein. D genes are given only for firm matches. Size is omitted from some rows. Given values are once, few, many or a class for expanded clones.

>12|TRBV29-1|TRBJ1-4|-|-
TGCAGCGTTGAAACAGGGATGGAAAAACTGTTTTTT
CSVETGMEKLFF
>16|TRBV11-3|TRBJ2-2|TRBD1|-
TGTGCCAGCAGCTCCCGAGGACAGGGAAACACCGGGGAGCTGTTTTTT
CASSSRGQGNTGELFF
>13|TRBV7-2|TRBJ1-2|-|-
TGTGCCAGCAGCCTGGCCCCGGTTGATGGCTACACCTTC
CASSLAPVDGYTF
>13|TRBV18|TRBJ2-3|-|few
TGTGCCAGCTCACCCAATCGTTACGATACGCAGTATTTT
CASSPNRYDTQYF
>15|TRBV6-5|TRBJ2-1|-|-
TGTGCCAGCAGTTACTCCGCGGGGCCCACGAAGGAGCAGTTCTTC
CASSYSAGPTKEQFF
>17|TRBV5-1|TRBJ1-2|-|-
TGCGCCAGCAGCTCAAGTAGCTCAGGGTGGAGAGACTATGGCTACACCTTC
CASSSSSSGWRDYGYTF
>14|TRBV4-3|TRBJ1-2|-|-
TGCGCCAGCAGCTTCGCCGGGACCGGCTATGGCTACACCTTC
CASSFAGTGYGYTF
>14|TRBV7-9|TRBJ1-6|-|-
TGTGCCAGCAGCCCCATCCAGGGAAATTCACCCCTCCACTTT
CASSPIQGNSPLHF
>15|TRBV6-5|TRBJ1-2|-|-
TGTGCCAGCACCCCGGGAGGGTCAGTGATCTATGGCTACACCTTC
CASTPGGSVIYGYTF
>13|TRBV4-1|TRBJ1-1|-|-
TGCGCCAGCAGCCCCGGGGCACTCACTGAAGCTTTCTTT
CASSPGALTEAFF
>13|TRBV5-1|TRBJ1-1|-|-
TGCGCCAGCAGCCTCTCTGGGACGGCTGAAGCTTTCTTT
CASSLSGTAEAFF
>15|TRBV6-5|TRBJ2-2|TRBD1|many
TGTGCCAGCAGTTCGGGACAGTTCAACACCGGGGAGCTGTTTTTT
CASSSGQFNTGELFF
>14|TRBV6-5|TRBJ1-3|-|-
TGTGCCAGCACCCAAAGTTGGACTGGAAACACCATATATTTT
CASTQSWTGNTIYF